These 3 T cell receptor beta chains originate from one sample sequenced in a study of beta chain features in type 1 diabetes (dated by TCRdb to the late 2010s). Library preparation employed the immunoSEQ multiplex PCR assay. All of the isolated RNA was reverse transcribed with the High Capacity cDNA Reverse Transcription Kit, so expressed TCRB transcripts were sequenced. In TCRdb, the immuneACCESS table is reduced to in-frame sequences with V and J assigned. These tables do not hold every clone; where another copy was compared, an unresolved V gene accounts for under half, and the others remain unexplained. In this sample the table shows about 620,000 clones, roughly 15% of which occur a single time. The top ten constitute approximately 0.093% of the sample. The sequencing sample was made of naive CD4+ T cells from blood. The sample's cell subset or site label, decoded: true naive CD4+ T cells. The receptors derive from a man aged 18 to 35 in good health.

V and J are TRBV28 and TRBJ2-3, with a possible D match to TRBD2 (5 bases). V was cut by 7 bases and J by 5 bases, with 10 bases left in between. CDR1 and CDR2 from the germline V gene are MDHEN and SYDVKM. The CDR3 runs 12 residues. The CDR3: CASTRDRDTQYF. The CDR3 DNA reads as TGTGCCAGCACACGGGATCGAGATACGCAGTATTTT.

This clone was seen more than once but under ten times. The V call is TRBV14, the J call TRBJ2-7, with D uncertain. The CDR3 is 13 residues long. The germline V gene encodes CDR1 SGHDN and CDR2 FVKESK. V was pared by 1 base and J by 2 bases, with 6 bases between. The CDR3 is CASSQGLTYEQYF. The CDR3 DNA is TGTGCCAGCAGCCAAGGACTGACCTACGAGCAGTACTTC.

The sample holds a few counts of this clone. The rearrangement joins TRBV19 to TRBJ2-1; D gene uncertain. V lost 3 bases and J 10 bases, leaving 10 bases between the germline ends. The CDR3 consists of 12 residues. CDR1 is LNHDA, CDR2 SQIVND, per germline (reference sequence). Here the CDR3 DNA reads TGTGCCAGTAGTATGGTGAGTTGGGAGCAGTTCTTC. Protein sequence: CASSMVSWEQFF.